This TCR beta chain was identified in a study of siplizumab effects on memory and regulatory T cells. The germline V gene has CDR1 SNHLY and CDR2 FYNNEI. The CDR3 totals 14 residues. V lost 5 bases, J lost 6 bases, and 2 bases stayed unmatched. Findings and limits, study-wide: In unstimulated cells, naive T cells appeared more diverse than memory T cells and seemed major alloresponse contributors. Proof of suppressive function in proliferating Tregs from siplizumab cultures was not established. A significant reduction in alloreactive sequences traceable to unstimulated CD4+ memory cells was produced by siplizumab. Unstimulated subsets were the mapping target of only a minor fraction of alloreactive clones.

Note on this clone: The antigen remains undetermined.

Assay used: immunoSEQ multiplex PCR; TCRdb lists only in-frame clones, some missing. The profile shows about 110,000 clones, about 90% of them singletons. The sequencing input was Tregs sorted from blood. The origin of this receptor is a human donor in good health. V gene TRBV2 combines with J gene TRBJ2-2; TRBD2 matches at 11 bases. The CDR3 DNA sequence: TGTGCCAGCAGTACTAGCGGGAGCGCCGGGGAGCTGTTTTTT. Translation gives CASSTSGSAGELFF.